One sample yielded the 14 T cell receptor beta chains listed below, sequenced in a study of blood T cell repertoires in COVID-19. Sequencing used immunoSEQ multiplex PCR; TCRdb keeps in-frame clones, though not all of them. The sample shows about 410,000 clones, 70% to 90% of them seen only once. Input material: peripheral blood. These receptors were obtained from a woman between 25 and 40 years old with active or convalescent COVID-19.

The chain joins TRBV2 to TRBJ1-2; D not certain. The CDR3 loop spans 15 amino acids. Germline values: CDR1 SNHLY, CDR2 FYNNEI. V lost 4 bases to trimming and J lost 4 bases, with 16 bases between them. The CDR3 nucleotides are TGTGCCAGCAGTGTACAGATCGGGAGTCCCTATGGCTACACCTTC. This sequence encodes CASSVQIGSPYGYTF.

The rearrangement links TRBV3-1 (or the pseudogene TRBV3-2) to TRBJ2-3; D is possibly TRBD1 (6 bases). Trimming stripped 5 bases from V and 2 bases from J, with 17 bases between. This CDR3 is 16 amino acids long. Germline V gene data show CDR1 as LGHDT and CDR2 as YNNKEL (reference sequence). The CDR3 here is CASSSRQVRTTDTQYF. The CDR3 bases are TGTGCCAGCAGCTCTCGACAGGTTCGGACCACAGATACGCAGTATTTT.

The V and J genes are TRBV6-1 and TRBJ1-2; possible D gene TRBD1, 5 bases. This CDR3 is built from 13 residues. In germline, CDR1 is MNHNS, CDR2 SASEGT. The germline V and J ends were trimmed by 1 base and 4 bases, with 7 bases remaining between them. CDR3 region: CASSEGQSYGYTF. CDR3 nucleotide sequence: TGTGCCAGCAGTGAAGGACAGAGCTATGGCTACACCTTC.

The chain's CDR3 is CASSAPTGGLVNTEAFF. CDR3 bases: TGTGCCAGCAGTGCCCCGACAGGGGGTTTGGTGAACACTGAAGCTTTCTTT. V and J are TRBV27 and TRBJ1-1; TRBD1 matches 9 bases. Germline CDR1 reads MNHEY; CDR2 reads SMNVEV (reference sequence). The CDR3 contains 17 residues. The J segment lost 0 bases and the V segment lost 5 bases, leaving 10 bases of the junction unmatched.

This clone was counted between two and nine times. V usage is TRBV3-1 (or the pseudogene TRBV3-2) and J usage is TRBJ1-1; a weak D match, TRBD1 (6 bases). This CDR3 region has 14 residues. Looked up from germline, CDR1 is LGHDT and CDR2 is YNNKEL (reference sequence). V lost 5 bases and J lost 2, with 12 bases in between. CDR3 DNA sequence: TGTGCCAGCAGCAGGGGACAAGTCAACACTGAAGCTTTCTTT. As protein: CASSRGQVNTEAFF.

This clone appeared a single time. The chain has TRBV18 and TRBJ1-3, with 8 positions matching TRBD1. V dropped 2 bases and J dropped 0; count of bases not matched to a gene: 6. The CDR3 totals 17 residues. Germline CDR1 KGHSH, CDR2 LQKENI. This CDR3 reads CASSPLGQVLSGNTIYF. The CDR3 nucleotides are TGTGCCAGCTCACCATTGGGACAGGTCCTCTCTGGAAACACCATATATTTT.

The chain recombines TRBV7-2 with TRBJ2-7; TRBD2 matches at 8 bases. Per germline, CDR1 SGHTA and CDR2 FQGNSA. The trim removed 2 bases at V and 0 bases at J, leaving 9 bases unmatched. This CDR3 comprises 17 residues. The DNA of the CDR3 is TGTGCCAGCAGCTTAAGGGGCGGGGGGAAGCCCTCCTACGAGCAGTACTTC. Protein sequence: CASSLRGGGKPSYEQYF.

This chain links TRBV4-1 with TRBJ2-2; D is unresolved. This CDR3 has 15 residues. The V end lost 0 bases, the J end lost 6 bases, and 11 bases lay between the germline ends. Germline assignment: CDR1 MGHRA and CDR2 YSYEKL. DNA for the CDR3: TGCGCCAGCAGCCAAGAAGCGTCCGGCCCCGGGGAGCTGTTTTTT. It encodes CASSQEASGPGELFF.

This clone was observed a few times. The gene calls are TRBV30 and TRBJ1-2; unclear D gene. The CDR3 totals 14 residues. The ends were cut back, 3 bases at V and 4 bases at J, with 15 bases in the middle. Per the germline V gene, CDR1 is GTSNPN and CDR2 is SVGIG (reference sequence). The CDR3 sequence: CAWRSSPGSYGYTF. The DNA of the CDR3 is TGTGCCTGGAGGTCGAGTCCGGGGAGCTATGGCTACACCTTC.

This chain uses TRBV15 with TRBJ1-3, with 8 bases that match TRBD1. This CDR3 contains 15 residues. Germline V gene sequence: CDR1 LNHNV, CDR2 YYDKDF (reference sequence). Trimming cost V 3 bases and J 0 bases; bases outside gene matches: 1. The CDR3: CATSRDRDSGNTIYF. CDR3 nucleotides: TGTGCCACCAGCAGGGACAGGGACTCTGGAAACACCATATATTTT.

This clone was seen just once. The CDR3 region has the DNA TGTGCCACCAGCAGAGATCGGCCAGGGTGGACCGGGGAGCTGTTTTTT. Protein sequence: CATSRDRPGWTGELFF. The chain couples TRBV15 to TRBJ2-2, with TRBD1 as a possible D gene (5 bases). The germline V gene encodes CDR1 LNHNV and CDR2 YYDKDF (reference sequence). The germline V and J ends were trimmed by 0 bases and 5 bases, with 13 bases remaining between them. This CDR3 region has 16 residues.

As regards this clone: A read error may produce the germline difference seen at one junction end. The chain carries TRBV5-1 and TRBJ2-1; 10 nucleotides line up with TRBD2. CDR1 SGHRS and CDR2 YFSETQ come from the germline V gene. CDR3 length: 17 amino acids. CDR3 nucleotides: TGCGCCAGCGGCTTTTCTTCGCTAGCGGGGGTCTACAATGAGCAGTTCTTC. Protein product: CASGFSSLAGVYNEQFF.

The chain recombines TRBV7-8 with TRBJ2-3, with D unclear. The CDR3 covers 14 residues. Germline CDR1 reads SGHVS; CDR2 reads FQNEAQ. The ends were cut back, 0 bases at V and 6 bases at J, with 10 bases in the middle. CDR3 in amino acids: CASSLARAPDTQYF. The CDR3 DNA sequence: TGTGCCAGCAGCTTAGCGCGAGCCCCCGATACGCAGTATTTT.

The chain employs TRBV19 and TRBJ2-1; 11 bases are shared with TRBD2. The CDR3 has 13 amino acids. V lost 6 bases and J lost 10; bases outside the gene matches: 5. CDR1 LNHDA and CDR2 SQIVND come from the germline V gene (reference sequence). The CDR3 DNA reads TGTGCCAGTAGCTCCACTAGCGGGGGAGAGCAGTTCTTC. Protein product: CASSSTSGGEQFF.